A selection of T cell receptor beta chains follows, all from one sample in a study of cytomegalovirus exposure and HLA in healthy donors. Profiled with immunoSEQ multiplex PCR; TCRdb holds only in-frame clones, not every one. The sample contains roughly 250,000 clones, roughly 86% of which appear only once. The specimen sequenced was PBMCs. The receptors here all came from a woman in her twenties or thirties in good health and CMV-seropositive. CDR3s include the opening cysteine and the closing phenylalanine or tryptophan. The D gene is left open where the match is weak.

CASRTTGTATYNEQFF	TGCGCCAGCAGAACAACCGGGACAGCTACATACAATGAGCAGTTCTTC	TRBJ2-1	TRBD1	TRBV5-1
CASSDRDRGFYNEQFF	TGCGCCAGCAGCGACCGGGACAGGGGATTCTACAATGAGCAGTTCTTC	TRBJ2-1	TRBD1	TRBV5-1
CASSRREEQYF	TGTGCCAGCAGCCGCCGGGAAGAGCAGTACTTC	TRBJ2-7	-	TRBV6-6
CASTGMNTEAFF	TGTGCCAGCACCGGGATGAACACTGAAGCTTTCTTT	TRBJ1-1	-	TRBV28
CSVRGLVRVPDTQYF	TGCAGCGTCCGCGGACTAGTCCGAGTCCCAGATACGCAGTATTTT	TRBJ2-3	TRBD2	TRBV29-1
CASSLGQSTYEQYF	TGCGCCAGCAGCCTTGGACAGTCTACCTACGAGCAGTACTTC	TRBJ2-7	-	TRBV5-1
CASTSRQGTGELFF	TGTGCCAGCACCTCAAGGCAGGGCACCGGGGAGCTGTTTTTT	TRBJ2-2	-	TRBV5-8
CASSKRSTNEKLFF	TGTGCCAGTAGTAAGCGGTCAACTAATGAAAAACTGTTTTTT	TRBJ1-4	-	TRBV19
CASIPGTEVSYEQYF	TGTGCCAGCATCCCCGGGACAGAGGTCTCCTACGAGCAGTACTTC	TRBJ2-7	TRBD1	TRBV28
CAISEARDEQYF	TGTGCCATCAGTGAGGCCAGGGACGAGCAGTACTTC	TRBJ2-7	-	TRBV10-3
CAISGVRGNTEAFF	TGTGCCATCAGTGGGGTTAGGGGGAACACTGAAGCTTTCTTT	TRBJ1-1	-	TRBV10-3
CASSQARGEQFF	TGTGCCAGCAGCCAGGCCCGGGGAGAGCAGTTCTTC	TRBJ2-1	-	TRBV5-4
CAWSLAGGRADTQYF	TGTGCCTGGAGTTTAGCGGGAGGGCGAGCAGATACGCAGTATTTT	TRBJ2-3	TRBD2	TRBV30
CASSHGQGFPTEAFF	TGCGCCAGCAGCCACGGACAGGGCTTCCCCACTGAAGCTTTCTTT	TRBJ1-1	TRBD1	TRBV4-1
CASSLFMNTEAFF	TGTGCCAGCAGTCTTTTTATGAACACTGAAGCTTTCTTT	TRBJ1-1	-	TRBV28
CSGSRQVSYNEQFF	TGCAGCGGGTCAAGACAGGTATCCTACAATGAGCAGTTCTTC	TRBJ2-1	-	TRBV29-1
CASSFRSGRSYEQYF	TGTGCCAGCAGCTTTAGGAGCGGGAGATCCTACGAGCAGTACTTC	TRBJ2-7	TRBD2	TRBV7-6
CSVDSQETQYF	TGCAGCGTTGACTCCCAAGAGACCCAGTACTTC	TRBJ2-5	-	TRBV29-1
CASSRDSNYGYTF	TGCGCCAGCAGCCGCGACAGTAACTATGGCTACACCTTC	TRBJ1-2	-	TRBV4-1
CASSSRPSGGVHEQYF	TGTGCCAGCAGCTCCCGGCCTAGCGGGGGGGTCCACGAGCAGTACTTC	TRBJ2-7	TRBD2	TRBV5-4